The present entry profiles one TCR beta chain with its context. As yet, its antigen is unknown. The data derive from a study of cytomegalovirus exposure and HLA in healthy donors. CDR3 length: 14 amino acids. Germline CDR1 is SGHVS and CDR2 is FQNEAQ. Trimming took off 5 bases at V and 1 base at J, with 11 bases between the two ends. Primers for the PCR totalled 60 Vbeta and 13 Jbeta. Produced via immunoSEQ multiplex PCR; TCRdb's table is partial and in-frame only. Altogether 140,000 to 150,000 clones are present, about four fifths being singletons, with the ten largest covering about 2.4%. Study findings and constraints: Sequencing depth across donors, presence/absence analyses assumed, was roughly uniform. An Asian-associated ancestry cluster reportedly showed fewer N-insertions than the approximately 620-donor mean in a later analysis.

The genes are TRBV7-8 and TRBJ1-1; D is undetermined. This clonotype originated in a woman in her late teens or twenties in good health and CMV-seropositive. What was sequenced was PBMCs. CDR3 nucleotide sequence: TGTGCCAGCAGCGAGGGAGGTGCGAACACTGAAGCTTTCTTT. This translates into CASSEGGANTEAFF.